These 8 T cell receptor beta chains came from one sample sequenced in a study of cytomegalovirus exposure and HLA in healthy donors. It was with 60 Vbeta and 13 Jbeta primers that the PCR ran. Here immunoSEQ multiplex PCR was the method, and the copy in TCRdb shows in-frame clones only, minus some. This sample has 210,000 or so clones, with approximately 80% found just once. Sequences were obtained from PBMCs. Source of these receptors: a man aged 35 to 55 in good health and CMV-seronegative.

V and J are TRBV4-2 and TRBJ1-4; 9 positions match TRBD1. The CDR3 consists of 14 residues. Germline V CDR1 and CDR2: LGHNA, YNFKEQ. V shed 0 bases, J shed 8 bases, and the junction held 1 base outside the gene matches. The CDR3 is CASSQDTGGEKLFF. DNA for the CDR3: TGTGCCAGCAGCCAAGATACAGGGGGCGAAAAACTGTTTTTT.

The V call is TRBV5-1, the J call TRBJ1-1, with unresolved D. This CDR3 has 16 residues. Germline CDR1 is SGHRS and CDR2 is YFSETQ. Trimming shortened V by 1 base and J by 4 bases, and 17 bases separated the two germline ends. CDR3 sequence: CASSLSGKTGSTEAFF. CDR3 nucleotides: TGCGCCAGCAGCTTGTCGGGGAAAACGGGCAGCACTGAAGCTTTCTTT. The full variable domain, rest sourced from reference TRBV5-1 and TRBJ1-1, is KAGVTQTPRYLIKTRGQQVTLSCSPISGHRSVSWYQQTPGQGLQFLFEYFSETQRNKGNFPGRFSGRQFSNSRSEMNVSTLELGDSALYLCASSLSGKTGSTEAFFGQGTRLTVV.

As concerns this clone: Within the sample, other DNA sequences also encode this same CDR3. The rearrangement joins TRBV27 to TRBJ1-1; 7 bases line up with TRBD1. Unmatched junction bases numbered 8, after V lost 6 bases and J lost 7 bases. There are 13 residues in the CDR3. Germline values: CDR1 MNHEY, CDR2 SMNVEV (reference sequence). The CDR3 loop is CASSSTGVVEAFF. CDR3 DNA: TGTGCCAGCAGCTCTACAGGGGTGGTTGAAGCTTTCTTT.

This chain connects TRBV5-1 to TRBJ2-3; the match to TRBD2 covers 11 bases. V was pared by 5 bases and J by 4 bases, with 3 bases of the junction left unmatched. Germline CDR1 reads SGHRS; CDR2 reads YFSETQ. The CDR3 contains 14 residues. The CDR3 here is CASRVLAGADTQYF. In DNA form, the CDR3 reads TGCGCCAGCAGGGTACTAGCGGGAGCAGATACGCAGTATTTT. Full variable domain (outside the CDR3, taken from reference TRBV5-1 and TRBJ2-3): KAGVTQTPRYLIKTRGQQVTLSCSPISGHRSVSWYQQTPGQGLQFLFEYFSETQRNKGNFPGRFSGRQFSNSRSEMNVSTLELGDSALYLCASRVLAGADTQYFGPGTRLTVL.

J is TRBJ2-7 and V is TRBV2, with TRBD2 matching over 8 bases. The CDR3 is 15 amino acids. V lost 1 base, J lost 1 base, and 3 bases stayed unmatched. Germline V gene lookup returns CDR1 SNHLY and CDR2 FYNNEI. The CDR3 DNA follows: TGTGCCAGCAGTGAAGAGGGACTAGGTTCCTACGAGCAGTACTTC. It is translated as CASSEEGLGSYEQYF.

This chain connects TRBV5-6 to TRBJ1-2; TRBD1 is a possible D gene (5 bases). This CDR3 contains 15 residues. Germline loops: CDR1 SGHDT, CDR2 YYEEEE. With 5 bases removed from V and 3 bases from J, the gap between germline ends came to 17 bases. The DNA for the CDR3 is TGTGCCAGCAGTCCCCCAAGGGGCGGTTACTATGGCTACACCTTC. Its translation is CASSPPRGGYYGYTF.

This rearrangement joins TRBV15 to TRBJ2-1; 8 bases are a match to TRBD2. The V gene end was trimmed by 2 bases and the J gene end by 2 bases; junction bases not matched to a gene: 2. This CDR3 is 15 amino acids long. Germline lookup yields CDR1 LNHNV and CDR2 YYDKDF (reference sequence). The CDR3 loop reads CATSRSRGAYNEQFF. CDR3 bases: TGTGCCACCAGCAGATCGCGGGGGGCCTACAATGAGCAGTTCTTC.

The sample holds one count of this clone. The rearrangement joins TRBV7-2 to TRBJ2-7; 8 bases are shared with TRBD2. The CDR3 sequence is 12 residues long. V gave up 5 bases and J gave up 8 bases; unmatched junction bases: 5. Germline CDR1 is SGHTA and CDR2 is FQGNSA. The CDR3 loop is CASSTSGLQQYF. CDR3 nucleotide sequence: TGTGCCAGCAGCACTAGCGGCCTCCAGCAGTACTTC.